These 10 T cell receptor beta chains came from one sample sequenced in a study of T cells in Graves' hyperthyroidism and ophthalmopathy. Template material for amplifying TCR beta CDR3 regions consisted of RNA transcripts. TCR CDR3 underwent first-round RT-PCR with the HTBI primer set. TCRdb used MiXCR to reprocess the multiplex PCR reads, holding one entry per CDR3 protein. This table has roughly 300,000 distinct CDR3 sequences, around 13% appearing once. The source material was blood. These receptors were obtained from a woman aged 25-40 years with Graves' hyperthyroidism.

CDR3: CSATTSVRSYNEQFF. The CDR3 DNA sequence: TGCAGTGCTACAACTAGCGTGCGCTCCTACAATGAGCAGTTCTTC. V and J are TRBV20-1 and TRBJ2-1, with TRBD2 identical over 7 bases. V was pared by 4 bases and J by 0 bases, with 6 bases of the junction left unmatched. CDR3 length: 15 amino acids. From germline, CDR1 is DFQATT and CDR2 SNEGSKA (reference sequence).

Ten or more counts support this clonotype. This chain uses TRBV7-2 with TRBJ2-1; 11 bases fit TRBD2. The V and J ends lost 5 bases and 4 bases, in that order; junction bases with no gene match: 4. Germline V gene sequence: CDR1 SGHTA, CDR2 FQGNSA. The CDR3 contains 15 residues. CDR3 in amino acids: CASSVPSGRYNEQFF. DNA of the CDR3: TGTGCCAGCAGCGTACCTAGCGGGAGGTACAATGAGCAGTTCTTC.

This clonotype has just a few counts. The chain's CDR3 is CSASSGTGANVLTF. The CDR3 nucleotides read TGCAGTGCTAGCTCAGGGACTGGGGCCAACGTCCTGACTTTC. This chain joins TRBV20-1 and TRBJ2-6, with a possible D match to TRBD1 (5 bases). Germline loops: CDR1 DFQATT, CDR2 SNEGSKA (reference sequence). The ends were cut back, 3 bases at V and 2 bases at J, with 8 bases in the middle. The CDR3 sequence is 14 residues long.

This clonotype has a count of ten or more. This chain links TRBV28 with TRBJ2-7, with TRBD2 identical over 11 bases. The CDR3 has 14 amino acids. V lost 6 bases and J lost 6; bases outside the gene matches: 7. The germline CDR1 and CDR2 sequences are MDHEN and SYDVKM. The CDR3 spells CASSLLAGVPEQYF. The CDR3 nucleotides are TGTGCCAGCAGCCTACTAGCGGGAGTCCCCGAGCAGTACTTC.

This clonotype showed up just a few times. V and J are TRBV5-1 and TRBJ2-5, with D perhaps matching TRBD2 (5 bases). Germline V gene data show CDR1 as SGHRS and CDR2 as YFSETQ. The CDR3 consists of 14 residues. With 4 bases removed from V and 5 bases from J, the gap between germline ends came to 15 bases. This chain's CDR3 is CASSRERGGETQYF. In DNA form, the CDR3 reads TGCGCCAGCAGCCGCGAACGAGGCGGGGAGACCCAGTACTTC.

At least ten counts were recorded for this clonotype. This chain connects TRBV11-2 to TRBJ2-7; maybe TRBD1 (6 bases). This CDR3 comprises 15 residues. V was clipped by 2 bases and J by 4 bases, with 15 bases between them. The germline V gene has CDR1 SGHAT and CDR2 FQNNGV. The CDR3 sequence: CASSLNYAGAYEQYF. CDR3 in DNA: TGTGCCAGCAGCTTAAATTACGCAGGGGCATACGAGCAGTACTTC.

The chain joins TRBV11-2 to TRBJ2-7; D uncertain. Trimming removed 4 bases at V and 4 bases at J, with 14 bases between. The CDR3 consists of 14 residues. Germline CDR1 is SGHAT and CDR2 is FQNNGV. The CDR3 sequence: CASSSSSRSYEQYF. The CDR3 DNA reads TGTGCCAGCAGCTCCAGCTCCCGGAGTTACGAGCAGTACTTC.

This clonotype was observed many times. The chain combines TRBV7-9 with TRBJ2-7; TRBD1 agrees at 7 bases. The CDR3 is 14 residues long. V dropped 5 bases and J dropped 4; count of bases not matched to a gene: 8. Germline V gene sequence: CDR1 SEHNR, CDR2 FQNEAQ (reference sequence). The CDR3 loop reads CASSPPGQPYEQYF. As DNA, the CDR3 is TGTGCCAGCAGCCCACCGGGACAGCCTTACGAGCAGTACTTC.

This clonotype has ten or more counts. The rearrangement uses TRBV11-2 and TRBJ2-7, with TRBD1 identical over 9 bases. The CDR3 sequence is 15 residues long. The germline V gene encodes CDR1 SGHAT and CDR2 FQNNGV. J gave up 7 bases and V 1 base, and 8 bases lay outside the gene matches. For the CDR3, the DNA is TGTGCCAGCAGCTTAGGGCGAACAGGGGGCGGAGAGCAGTACTTC. As protein: CASSLGRTGGGEQYF.

On this clonotype itself: One base away lies a much larger clone, so this may be a sequencing read error. The chain carries TRBV28 and TRBJ2-7; 9 bases are shared with TRBD1. Germline V gene data show CDR1 as MDHEN and CDR2 as SYDVKM. The CDR3 runs 13 residues. The CDR3 spells CDSSSGTGNEQYF. The DNA for the CDR3 is TGTGACAGCAGTTCCGGGACAGGGAACGAGCAGTACTTC.